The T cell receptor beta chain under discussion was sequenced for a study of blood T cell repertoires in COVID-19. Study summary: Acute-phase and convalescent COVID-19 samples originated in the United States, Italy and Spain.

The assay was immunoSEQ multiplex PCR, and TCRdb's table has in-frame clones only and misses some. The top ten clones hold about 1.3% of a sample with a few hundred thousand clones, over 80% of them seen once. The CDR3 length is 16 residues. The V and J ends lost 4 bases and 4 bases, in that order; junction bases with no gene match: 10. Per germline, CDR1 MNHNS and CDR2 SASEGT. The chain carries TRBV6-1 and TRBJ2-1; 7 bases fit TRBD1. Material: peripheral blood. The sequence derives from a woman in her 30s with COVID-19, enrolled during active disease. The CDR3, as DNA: TGTGCCAGCAGTGTCGACGGGACAGATTGGTACAATGAGCAGTTCTTC. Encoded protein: CASSVDGTDWYNEQFF.